This T cell receptor (beta chain) was sequenced in a study of cytomegalovirus exposure and HLA in healthy donors. This CDR3 has 15 amino acids. V gave up 2 bases and J gave up 5 bases; unmatched junction bases: 6. Germline CDR1 WSHSY, CDR2 SAAADI. Study-level findings and limits: In a later analysis, donors in an Asian-associated ancestry cluster reportedly had fewer N-insertions in productive TCRs than the cohort mean.

In regard to this clone: What it binds is unknown.

PCR employed 60 Vbeta and 13 Jbeta primers. Libraries were prepared by immunoSEQ multiplex PCR; TCRdb keeps only in-frame clonotypes and omits some of them. In the table there are 200,000 or so clones, roughly 80% of which are singletons. The rearrangement uses TRBV10-2 and TRBJ2-5; 9 nucleotides match TRBD1. Sequencing was carried out using PBMCs. The TCR sequence derives from a woman aged 45-65 years in good health and CMV-seropositive. The CDR3 nucleotides read TGCGCCAGCAGTGAGAACAGGGGGCAGGGGGAGACCCAGTACTTC. Translated: CASSENRGQGETQYF.